This TCR beta chain is from a study of STAT3 mutations in large granular lymphocyte leukemia. Whole-study results and caveats: All newly emerging clones after therapy were STAT3 wild type. Sampling intervals varied between patients and samples. At least one immunodominant TCR beta clonotype appeared in every T-cell large granular lymphocyte leukemia patient. Samples missed the first appearance of the clone.

V was clipped by 5 bases and J by 2 bases, with 13 bases between them. This CDR3 is 15 amino acids long. Germline V gives CDR1 SGDLS, CDR2 YYNGEE. As concerns this clone: What it binds is unknown.

Each sample's TCRbeta library yielded on average roughly 43,000 productive templates. TCRdb's table, derived via immunoSEQ multiplex PCR, lists solely in-frame clones and lacks some. The sample lists tens of thousands of clones, around 86% occurring once. Sequenced material: peripheral blood mononuclear cells. V gene TRBV9 combines with J gene TRBJ2-2; D is possibly TRBD1 (6 bases). The receptor comes from a man aged 60 to 75 with T-cell large granular lymphocyte leukemia. Some clones in this sample may be carry-over from other donors' samples. CDR3 residues: CASRETGSNTGELFF. DNA of the CDR3: TGTGCCAGCAGGGAGACAGGTTCAAACACCGGGGAGCTGTTTTTT.